The clone carrying this T cell receptor beta chain was counted at least ten times. This sample was taken from a study of molecular identifiers for immune sequencing clone quantification. One entry per CDR3 protein, called by TCRdb with MiXCR from the PCR reads. The table lists 60,000 to 70,000 distinct CDR3 sequences, less than 20% of them singletons. A CD8+CD4-CCR7+CD45RA+ gate was used to sort naive CD8 T cells. The CDR3 has 16 amino acids. In germline, CDR1 is SGHTA, CDR2 FQGNSA. V dropped 4 bases and J dropped 0; count of bases not matched to a gene: 4. V gene TRBV7-2 combines with J gene TRBJ2-4, with TRBD2 matching 9 bases. This TCR was sampled from a human donor in good health. Some libraries in this study had Jurkat cell RNA spiked in. Sequenced material: naive CD8+ T cells from blood, with Jurkat cell RNA spiked in. Subset: FACS-sorted CD8+CD4-CCR7+CD45RA+ naive T cells. CDR3 sequence: CASSSPSGVAKNIQYF. The CDR3 nucleotides read TGTGCCAGCAGCTCACCTAGCGGGGTAGCCAAAAACATTCAGTACTTC.